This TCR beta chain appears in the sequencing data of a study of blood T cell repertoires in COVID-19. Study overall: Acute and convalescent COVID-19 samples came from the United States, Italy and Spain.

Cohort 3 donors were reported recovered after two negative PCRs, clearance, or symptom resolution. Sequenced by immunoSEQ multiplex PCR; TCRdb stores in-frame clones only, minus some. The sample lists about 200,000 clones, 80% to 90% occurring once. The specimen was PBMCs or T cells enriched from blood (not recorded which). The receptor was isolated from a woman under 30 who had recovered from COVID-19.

CDR3 nucleotides: TGTGCCAGCAGTGTGACAGGGGGCGGTTCCGTGAGCGGCTACACCTTC. Protein sequence: CASSVTGGGSVSGYTF. The chain is built from TRBV6-1 and TRBJ1-2, with 10 bases lining up with TRBD1. In germline, CDR1 is MNHNS, CDR2 SASEGT. This CDR3 spans 16 amino acids. Germline trimming cut 4 bases from V and 8 bases from J; bases unmatched to any gene: 13.